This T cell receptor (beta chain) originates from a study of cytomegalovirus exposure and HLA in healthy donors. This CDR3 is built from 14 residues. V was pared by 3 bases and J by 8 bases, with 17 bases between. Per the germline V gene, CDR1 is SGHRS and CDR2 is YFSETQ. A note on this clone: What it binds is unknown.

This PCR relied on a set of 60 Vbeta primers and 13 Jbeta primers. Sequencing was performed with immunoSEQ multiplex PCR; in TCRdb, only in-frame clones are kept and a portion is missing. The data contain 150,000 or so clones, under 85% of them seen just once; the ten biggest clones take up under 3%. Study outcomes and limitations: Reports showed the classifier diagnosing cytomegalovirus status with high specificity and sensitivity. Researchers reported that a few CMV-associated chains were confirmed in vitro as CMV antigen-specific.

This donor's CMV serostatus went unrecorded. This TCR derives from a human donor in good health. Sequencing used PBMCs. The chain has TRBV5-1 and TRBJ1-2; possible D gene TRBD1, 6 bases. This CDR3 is CASSSTGQKWGYTF. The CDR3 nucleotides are TGCGCCAGCAGCTCGACAGGACAAAAGTGGGGCTACACCTTC.